This T cell receptor (beta chain) was profiled in a study of CD8+ T cells in alopecia areata. Study outcomes and limitations: Under tofacitinib, fewer expanded CD8+ clones appeared among the top 100 scalp clones. Mice showed TCR sharing more clearly than patients did, possibly owing to HLA. For lesional scalp, especially alopecia totalis/universalis, clonality was higher than in normal scalp.

Treatment given: oral pan-JAK inhibitor, 5-10 mg twice daily. This clone appeared a few times. Its antigen is unidentified. Other nucleotide sequences in the sample specify the same CDR3. The germline V and J ends were trimmed by 6 bases and 0 bases, with 6 bases remaining between them. CDR3 length: 12 amino acids. The V gene's germline CDR1 is SQVTM and CDR2 ANQGSEA. TCR sequencing used cDNA made by reverse transcription of extracted RNA. Assay: immunoSEQ multiplex PCR; the TCRdb copy retains only in-frame clones and omits some. Here the sample spans 150,000 to 250,000 clones, around 60% being singletons.

The sequences come from CD4+ T cells sorted from blood, collected at week 4, from a patient treated with tofacitinib. This receptor was obtained from a human donor with alopecia areata. The chain has TRBV29-1 and TRBJ2-1, with TRBD2 as a possible D gene (6 bases). The CDR3 sequence is CSVGGSYNEQFF. In DNA, the CDR3 is TGCAGCGTGGGGGGCTCCTACAATGAGCAGTTCTTC.